What follows describes a single T cell receptor beta chain. Its antigen is unknown. Base qualities are missing; no much larger clone stands one base away. TCRbeta CDR3 regions were amplified from genomic DNA by means of the immunoSEQ Assay, a bias-controlled multiplex PCR. Per the original workflow: The number of nucleated cells in each sample was estimated by amplification of reference gene primers within the assay. To quantify the absolute abundance of each unique TCRbeta CDR3 rearrangement, sequence reads were collapsed and filtered. For each sample, productive Simpson clonality was calculated as the square root of Simpson's diversity index over productive rearrangements. This is the immuneACCESS table as TCRdb keeps it, with only in-frame sequences that have V and J called. A part of the clones is gone; compared with another copy, unresolved V genes explain less than half, and the rest is unexplained. V and J calls and clone size are copied from that table; D and trimming were computed from the DNA. This sample holds approximately 72,000 clones; roughly 87% were observed only once. The ten biggest clones cover more than 25% of the sample.

Collaborating institutions collected whole blood in K2EDTA tubes following their own protocols. For TCRbeta analysis, collaborator samples were shipped as frozen whole blood, as isolated PBMCs, or as DNA extracted from either sample type. The CDR3 numbers 13 residues from cysteine through phenylalanine. Only the CDR3 DNA is retained, 39 bases long and in frame from the first base. The germline V gene encodes CDR1 MNHEY and CDR2 SMNVEV (reference sequence). At the junction V is shortened by 7 bases and J by 7 bases; bases outside the gene matches: 2. These data originate in a study of blood T cell repertoires in COVID-19 (dated by TCRdb to the early 2020s). About the investigation overall: The collaborator samples originated in the United States, Italy and Spain and spanned the acute and convalescent phases of COVID-19. The prospective study material was composed of cDNA or gDNA derived from T cells, B-cell-depleted T cells, or PBMCs. The dataset comprised deeply sampled blood TCRbeta repertoires from subjects exposed to, actively infected with, or recovered from COVID-19. The repertoires were released in a freely available public database intended as a resource for research on the immune response to SARS-CoV-2. The samples were drawn from the first 160 participants of the ongoing ImmuneRACE study and from 950 to 1,500 subjects provided by 6 global collaborators. Sample metadata almost always included a de-identified subject ID, COVID-19 status, age in years and sex. Where available, HLA class I and class II types were taken from metadata supplied by the sample provider and were not determined by assay-based typing.

Points the paper makes about the study in general: Clinical and demographic metadata were provided uncurated, with the amount varying by source and participant.

The clonotype comes from a man in his fifties with acute or convalescent COVID-19. Rearrangement joined TRBV27 to TRBJ1-4, with TRBD1 matching 11 junction bases. Sequenced input: peripheral blood. The CDR3 here reads CASKDRGREKLFF. The bases are TGTGCCAGCAAGGACAGGGGGCGTGAAAAACTGTTTTTT.